This T cell receptor (beta chain) was observed in a study of blood T cell repertoires in COVID-19. Study background: In each case, the material was cDNA or gDNA derived from T cells, B-cell-depleted T cells, or PBMCs.

In the authors' workflow: Cell counts per sample came from amplifying reference gene primers. Generated by immunoSEQ multiplex PCR, the TCRdb table keeps only in-frame clones and is missing some. Clone size and the V and J calls come from that table; the DNA yielded D and trimming. The repertoire holds around 100,000 clones, with approximately 92% as singletons. The origin of this receptor is a middle-aged man with active COVID-19. Sequencing input: peripheral blood.

This CDR3 is CASSSGQGAGGYTF. DNA of the CDR3: TGTGCCAGCAGTTCGGGACAGGGGGCTGGTGGCTACACCTTC. The chain combines TRBV28 with TRBJ1-2, with 12 bases matching TRBD1. CDR3 length: 14 residues. The germline V gene has CDR1 MDHEN and CDR2 SYDVKM. The V gene end was trimmed by 4 bases and the J gene end by 7 bases; junction bases not matched to a gene: 4.